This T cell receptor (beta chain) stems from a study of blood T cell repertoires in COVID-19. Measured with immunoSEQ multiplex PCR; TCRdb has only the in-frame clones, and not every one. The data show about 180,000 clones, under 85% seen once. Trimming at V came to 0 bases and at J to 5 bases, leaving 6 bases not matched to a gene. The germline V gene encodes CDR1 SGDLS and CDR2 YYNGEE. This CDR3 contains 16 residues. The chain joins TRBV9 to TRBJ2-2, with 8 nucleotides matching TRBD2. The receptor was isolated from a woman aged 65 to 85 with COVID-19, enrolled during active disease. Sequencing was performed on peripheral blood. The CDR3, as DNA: TGTGCCAGCAGCGTAGTAAGCGGGAGAAATACCGGGGAGCTGTTTTTT. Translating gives CASSVVSGRNTGELFF. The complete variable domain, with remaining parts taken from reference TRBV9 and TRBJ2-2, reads DSGVTQTPKHLITATGQRVTLRCSPRSGDLSVYWYQQSLDQGLQFLIQYYNGEERAKGNILERFSAQQFPDLHSELNLSSLELGDSALYFCASSVVSGRNTGELFFGEGSRLTVL.